Listed below are T cell receptor beta chains from one sample, sequenced in a study of human CD8 memory T cell subsets. TCRdb derives one entry per CDR3 protein from the 5' RACE reads, leaving out DNA. The specimen's table records about 3,600 distinct CDR3 sequences. Sequenced material: CD8+ effector memory T cells (TEM) sorted from PBMCs. The receptors here all came from a human donor in good health. Each CDR3 is given with its conserved first and last residue. Size tells how often a clone was seen (once, few, many) or the class of an expanded clone, and some rows leave it out.

J gene: TRBJ1-2
clone size: -
V gene: TRBV19
CDR3 protein: CASSINGQGLADGYTF

J gene: TRBJ2-7
clone size: large
V gene: TRBV7-2
CDR3 protein: CASSLGLAGPYEQYF

J gene: TRBJ2-1
clone size: -
V gene: TRBV6-4
CDR3 protein: CASSPGGSGGADEQFF

J gene: TRBJ1-6
clone size: -
V gene: TRBV7-9
CDR3 protein: CASSFAPEGRSSPLHF

J gene: TRBJ2-1
clone size: medium-sized
V gene: TRBV7-9
CDR3 protein: CASRLTSGLYNEQFF

J gene: TRBJ2-2
clone size: -
V gene: TRBV4-1
CDR3 protein: CASSQGQENTGELFF

J gene: TRBJ1-5
clone size: -
V gene: TRBV4-1
CDR3 protein: CASSQNQVAQPQHF

J gene: TRBJ2-5
clone size: -
V gene: TRBV3-1
CDR3 protein: CASSQLKGWGQETQYF

J gene: TRBJ1-1
clone size: -
V gene: TRBV7-6
CDR3 protein: CASSLSRDLNTEAFF

J gene: TRBJ2-1
clone size: -
V gene: TRBV24-1
CDR3 protein: CATSDSATPLEFF

J gene: TRBJ1-5
clone size: -
V gene: TRBV20-1
CDR3 protein: CSAMKDFAPNQPQHF

J gene: TRBJ2-3
clone size: -
V gene: TRBV12-3/TRBV12-4
CDR3 protein: CASSAHRTDTQYF

J gene: TRBJ2-1
clone size: -
V gene: TRBV11-2
CDR3 protein: CASSLDVGKEFF

J gene: TRBJ2-1
clone size: -
V gene: TRBV20-1
CDR3 protein: CSAYGERSSYNEQFF

J gene: TRBJ2-7
clone size: -
V gene: TRBV5-1
CDR3 protein: CASSSGQGPIEQYF

J gene: TRBJ2-1
clone size: medium-sized
V gene: TRBV10-2
CDR3 protein: CASSETSETQQFF

J gene: TRBJ2-1
clone size: medium-sized
V gene: TRBV7-9
CDR3 protein: CASSSGTYNEQFF

J gene: TRBJ2-2
clone size: medium-sized
V gene: TRBV24-1
CDR3 protein: CATSDTRTADLGTGELFF

J gene: TRBJ2-7
clone size: -
V gene: TRBV7-2
CDR3 protein: CASSLEGRDQGEQYF

J gene: TRBJ2-1
clone size: -
V gene: TRBV2
CDR3 protein: CASSVYSGRVNEQFF

J gene: TRBJ2-5
clone size: -
V gene: TRBV20-1
CDR3 protein: CSARAATDPNGETQYF

J gene: TRBJ2-2
clone size: -
V gene: TRBV27
CDR3 protein: CASSLVGGELFF

J gene: TRBJ2-3
clone size: -
V gene: TRBV5-1
CDR3 protein: CASSWGQGDADTQYF

J gene: TRBJ2-2
clone size: medium-sized
V gene: TRBV29-1
CDR3 protein: CSVDSGTGELFF

J gene: TRBJ1-3
clone size: medium-sized
V gene: TRBV28
CDR3 protein: CASSFRGLGNTIYF

J gene: TRBJ2-3
clone size: medium-sized
V gene: TRBV20-1
CDR3 protein: CSASDISADTQYF

J gene: TRBJ2-1
clone size: -
V gene: TRBV6-4
CDR3 protein: CASSDGERDEQFF

J gene: TRBJ2-5
clone size: -
V gene: TRBV7-9
CDR3 protein: CASSSVRLGLSETQYF

J gene: TRBJ2-1
clone size: -
V gene: TRBV7-6
CDR3 protein: CASSSLTGSYSYNEQFF

J gene: TRBJ2-3
clone size: -
V gene: TRBV6-1
CDR3 protein: CASSDTSGRSDTQYF

J gene: TRBJ2-7
clone size: -
V gene: TRBV20-1
CDR3 protein: CSATPLGSSYEQYF

J gene: TRBJ2-1
clone size: -
V gene: TRBV20-1
CDR3 protein: CSARDHMSRVNEQFF